A single sample is the source of the 10 T cell receptor beta chains below, sequenced in a study of shared clonotypes between healthy human individuals. Clones were sequenced by immunoSEQ multiplex PCR, and TCRdb holds only the in-frame ones, with some missing. The data contain roughly 300,000 clones, roughly 84% of them singletons. Sequenced sample: memory CD8+ T cells sorted from blood. The subset: CD45RO+ cells pooled with CCR7-negative TemRA cells. These receptors were obtained from a man aged 18 to 30 in good health.

CDR3 amino acids: CAWSVGQYTGELFF. The CDR3 DNA reads as TGTGCCTGGAGTGTAGGGCAGTACACCGGGGAGCTGTTTTTT. The rearrangement uses TRBV30 and TRBJ2-2; D unresolved. The germline gives CDR1 GTSNPN, CDR2 SVGIG (reference sequence). CDR3 length equals 14 residues. V lost 0 bases and J lost 3, with 8 bases in between.

The chain uses TRBV30 and TRBJ2-7; 12 bases line up with TRBD2. The germline CDR1 and CDR2 sequences are GTSNPN and SVGIG (reference sequence). This CDR3 is built from 14 residues. Germline trimming cut 6 bases from V and 5 bases from J; bases unmatched to any gene: 8. The CDR3 here is CACPTSGGRHEQYF. The CDR3 bases are TGTGCCTGCCCAACTAGCGGGGGGAGACACGAGCAGTACTTC.

The chain uses TRBV7-9 and TRBJ2-1; 9 bases are shared with TRBD2. Looked up from germline, CDR1 is SEHNR and CDR2 is FQNEAQ (reference sequence). V trimming: 4 bases; J trimming: 2 bases; junction bases outside the gene matches: 9. CDR3 length: 17 amino acids. DNA of the CDR3: TGTGCCAGCAGCTCAGGACTAGCGAGGGGGGCCTACAATGAGCAGTTCTTC. This sequence encodes CASSSGLARGAYNEQFF.

Comment on this clone: The sample has other DNA sequences that encode this CDR3 too. V is TRBV9 and J is TRBJ2-1; TRBD1 matches 9 bases. The CDR3 length is 15 residues. Trimming took 1 base from V and 7 from J; bases not matched to a gene: 6. Germline CDR1 is SGDLS and CDR2 is YYNGEE. Here the CDR3 reads CASSVTGGAYNEQFF. The CDR3 DNA is TGTGCCAGCAGCGTAACAGGGGGCGCGTATAATGAGCAGTTCTTC.

The chain carries TRBV7-2 and TRBJ2-2; a possible D gene is TRBD2 (6 bases). CDR1 and CDR2 from the germline V gene are SGHTA and FQGNSA. The V gene lost 7 bases and the J gene lost 2 bases, with 17 bases spanning the gap. This CDR3 spans 16 amino acids. The CDR3 protein is CASNRNRGLNTGELFF. In nucleotides, the CDR3 is TGTGCCAGCAACAGGAACAGAGGACTAAACACCGGGGAGCTGTTTTTT. The complete variable domain, with remaining parts taken from reference TRBV7-2 and TRBJ2-2, reads GAGVSQSPSNKVTEKGKDVELRCDPISGHTALYWYRQSLGQGLEFLIYFQGNSAPDKSGLPSDRFSAERTGGSVSTLTIQRTQQEDSAVYLCASNRNRGLNTGELFFGEGSRLTVL.

The chain carries TRBV9 and TRBJ2-1; D ambiguous. Trimming shortened V by 2 bases and J by 4 bases, and 4 bases separated the two germline ends. The V gene's germline CDR1 is SGDLS and CDR2 YYNGEE. CDR3 size: 12 residues. The CDR3 DNA reads TGTGCCAGCAGCGTTACGTACAATGAGCAGTTCTTC. Amino acids: CASSVTYNEQFF.

This clone has just one count. The rearrangement joins TRBV5-4 to TRBJ2-1; possibly TRBD2 for D (6 bases). With 3 bases removed from V and 4 bases from J, the gap between germline ends came to 11 bases. The CDR3 consists of 14 residues. The V gene's germline CDR1 is SGHNT and CDR2 YYREEE (reference sequence). CDR3 in DNA: TGTGCCAGCAGCTGGGACGGGGGTTACAATGAGCAGTTCTTC. Translating it yields CASSWDGGYNEQFF.

This clone has only one observation. The rearrangement uses TRBV10-3 and TRBJ1-6; D may be TRBD1 (6 bases). CDR1 and CDR2 (germline): ENHRY, SYGVKD. The CDR3 spans 15 residues. Between the trimmed V and J ends, which lost 10 bases and 5 bases, there was a span of 18 bases. The CDR3 nucleotides read TGTGCCACCCTTGGAGGGGGTGTAAATAATTCACCCCTCCACTTT. Translation gives CATLGGGVNNSPLHF.

CDR3 in amino acids: CASSQVIGNTGELFF. The CDR3 DNA sequence: TGCGCCAGCAGCCAAGTTATCGGAAACACCGGGGAGCTGTTTTTT. V usage is TRBV4-1 and J usage is TRBJ2-2; D uncertain. The CDR3 length is 15 residues. Germline lookup yields CDR1 MGHRA and CDR2 YSYEKL. Trimming pared 1 base from V and 2 bases from J, leaving 8 bases between.

The chain recombines TRBV4-1 with TRBJ2-4; D gene ambiguous. This CDR3 contains 13 residues. The germline V gene has CDR1 MGHRA and CDR2 YSYEKL. The V end was cut by 3 bases, the J end by 6 bases, with 9 bases between. The CDR3, as DNA: TGCGCCAGCAGCCAGTTTACCGGAAACATTCAGTACTTC. Protein: CASSQFTGNIQYF.